This entry lists 13 T cell receptor beta chains sequenced from one sample in a study of cytomegalovirus exposure and HLA in healthy donors. The PCR made use of 60 Vbeta and 13 Jbeta primers. TCRdb's table, derived via immunoSEQ multiplex PCR, lists solely in-frame clones and lacks some. The table shows 50,000 to 65,000 clones, with more than 60% occurring only once. The material sequenced was PBMCs. Receptors were obtained from a woman aged 40 to 50 in good health and CMV-seropositive.

V and J are TRBV11-2 and TRBJ2-1; D is undetermined. The V and J ends lost 2 bases and 0 bases respectively, with 8 bases between them. The CDR3 consists of 15 residues. Per germline, CDR1 SGHAT and CDR2 FQNNGV. The CDR3 coding sequence is TGTGCCAGCAGCTTAATCAGATCCTCCTACAATGAGCAGTTCTTC. Its translation: CASSLIRSSYNEQFF.

The rearrangement joins TRBV5-1 to TRBJ1-1, with a weak D call TRBD1 (5 bases). There are 16 residues in the CDR3. V was shortened by 0 bases and J by 1 base, with 13 bases between the two germline ends. The germline CDR1 and CDR2 sequences are SGHRS and YFSETQ. CDR3 in amino acids: CASSLGQGRGNTEAFF. DNA for the CDR3: TGCGCCAGCAGCTTGGGTCAGGGAAGGGGGAACACTGAAGCTTTCTTT. The full variable domain, completed using reference TRBV5-1 and TRBJ1-1, is KAGVTQTPRYLIKTRGQQVTLSCSPISGHRSVSWYQQTPGQGLQFLFEYFSETQRNKGNFPGRFSGRQFSNSRSEMNVSTLELGDSALYLCASSLGQGRGNTEAFFGQGTRLTVV.

The chain uses TRBV2 and TRBJ1-5, with D possibly matching TRBD1 (6 bases). Germline values: CDR1 SNHLY, CDR2 FYNNEI. The germline V and J ends were trimmed by 7 bases and 0 bases, with 10 bases remaining between them. This CDR3 is built from 14 residues. CDR3 sequence reads: CASKQGRSNQPQHF. The CDR3 nucleotides read TGTGCCAGCAAACAGGGACGTAGCAATCAGCCCCAGCATTTT. Using reference TRBV2 and TRBJ1-5 for the parts outside the CDR3, the full variable domain is EPEVTQTPSHQVTQMGQEVILRCVPISNHLYFYWYRQILGQKVEFLVSFYNNEISEKSEIFDDQFSVERPDGSNFTLKIRSTKLEDSAMYFCASKQGRSNQPQHFGDGTRLSIL.

The chain joins TRBV6-6 to TRBJ2-2; D ambiguous. CDR3 length: 16 amino acids. CDR1 MNHNY and CDR2 SVGAGI come from the germline V gene (reference sequence). Trimming took off 0 bases at V and 3 bases at J, with 11 bases between the two ends. CDR3 amino acids: CASSYSPVQYTGELFF. In DNA, the CDR3 is TGTGCCAGCAGTTACTCGCCAGTCCAATACACCGGGGAGCTGTTTTTT.

V is TRBV27 and J is TRBJ1-4; 10 bases line up with TRBD1. Unmatched junction bases numbered 3, after V lost 3 bases and J lost 5 bases. From germline, CDR1 is MNHEY and CDR2 SMNVEV (reference sequence). The length of the CDR3 is 15 residues. CDR3 nucleotide sequence: TGTGCCAGCAGTTTCCAGGACAGGGGGAATGAAAAACTGTTTTTT. It yields the protein CASSFQDRGNEKLFF.

This clone turned up a few times. This rearrangement joins TRBV4-1 to TRBJ2-1, with TRBD1 as a possible D gene (5 bases). Germline CDR1 and CDR2: MGHRA and YSYEKL. Trimming pared 1 base from V and 2 bases from J, leaving 12 bases between. CDR3 length: 16 residues. The CDR3 sequence is CASSQVSGSAYNEQFF. CDR3 coding DNA: TGCGCCAGCAGCCAAGTATCAGGGTCGGCCTACAATGAGCAGTTCTTC.

Written as DNA, the CDR3 is TGTGCCAGCAGCTTTTATCCCCCAGATACGCAGTATTTT. Amino acids: CASSFYPPDTQYF. This rearrangement joins TRBV7-9 to TRBJ2-3; no definite D call. This CDR3 has 13 residues. Trimming took 3 bases from V and 4 from J, leaving 8 bases between them. Germline CDR1 SEHNR, CDR2 FQNEAQ (reference sequence).

The chain recombines TRBV15 with TRBJ2-5, with D tentatively TRBD1 (5 bases). Per germline, CDR1 LNHNV and CDR2 YYDKDF (reference sequence). Trimming took 0 bases from V and 3 from J, leaving 11 bases between them. The CDR3 is 15 residues long. Here the CDR3 DNA reads TGTGCCACCAGCAGAGAGGGCAGGGTCGAAGAGACCCAGTACTTC. It codes for CATSREGRVEETQYF.

The chain employs TRBV29-1 and TRBJ2-3; D is possibly TRBD2 (6 bases). V dropped 3 bases and J dropped 0 bases, with 10 bases sitting between them. This CDR3 is 14 amino acids long. Germline V gives CDR1 SQVTM, CDR2 ANQGSEA. The CDR3 loop is CSVEGGTSTDTQYF. The CDR3 DNA reads TGCAGCGTTGAGGGTGGGACTAGCACAGATACGCAGTATTTT.

This chain connects TRBV18 to TRBJ1-2, with 9 positions matching TRBD1. Per germline, CDR1 KGHSH and CDR2 LQKENI. After removal of 5 bases from V and 5 bases from J, the junction contained 6 bases not matched to a gene. The CDR3 runs 14 residues. The CDR3 sequence: CASSTGTGPYGYTF. The DNA of the CDR3 is TGTGCCAGCTCAACTGGGACAGGGCCATATGGCTACACCTTC.

V usage is TRBV7-8 and J usage is TRBJ1-1, with a weak D call TRBD1 (5 bases). The germline gives CDR1 SGHVS, CDR2 FQNEAQ. V was cut by 1 base and J by 3 bases, with 12 bases left in between. The CDR3 has 15 residues. CDR3 in DNA: TGTGCCAGCAGCTTAGTTCTGGGGGGTGACACTGAAGCTTTCTTT. Its protein product is CASSLVLGGDTEAFF.

This rearrangement joins TRBV6-5 to TRBJ2-1; the D gene is possibly TRBD2 (6 bases). Germline loops: CDR1 MNHEY, CDR2 SVGAGI. Trimming took 10 bases from V and 4 from J, leaving 14 bases between them. This CDR3 has 13 residues. The CDR3 DNA sequence: TGTGCCACAAAGCTAGCGTCATACAATGAGCAGTTCTTC. It yields the protein CATKLASYNEQFF.

The V and J genes are TRBV4-3 and TRBJ1-2; TRBD1 is a possible D gene (6 bases). The length of the CDR3 is 12 residues. The V and J ends lost 3 bases and 7 bases respectively, with 9 bases between them. The V gene's germline CDR1 is LGHNA and CDR2 YSLEER. CDR3 in DNA: TGCGCCAGCAGCCAGGACAGATCTGGCTACACCTTC. The encoded protein is CASSQDRSGYTF.